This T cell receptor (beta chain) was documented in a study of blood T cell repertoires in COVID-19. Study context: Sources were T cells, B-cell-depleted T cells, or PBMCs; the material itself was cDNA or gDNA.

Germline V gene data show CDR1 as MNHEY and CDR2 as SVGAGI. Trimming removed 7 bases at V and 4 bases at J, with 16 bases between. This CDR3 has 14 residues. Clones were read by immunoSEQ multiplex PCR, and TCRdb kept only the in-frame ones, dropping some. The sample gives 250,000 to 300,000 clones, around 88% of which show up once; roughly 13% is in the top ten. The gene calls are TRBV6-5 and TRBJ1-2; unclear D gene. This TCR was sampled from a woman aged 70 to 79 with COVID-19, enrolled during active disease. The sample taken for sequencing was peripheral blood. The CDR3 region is CASTEIGGGYGYTF. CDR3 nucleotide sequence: TGTGCCAGCACCGAGATCGGTGGCGGCTATGGCTACACCTTC.